The 9 T cell receptor beta chains below all came from one sample that was sequenced in a study of shared clonotypes between healthy human individuals (dated by TCRdb to 2019 to 2021). The method behind the library was the immunoSEQ multiplex PCR assay. TCRdb carries this immuneACCESS record with in-frame sequences only. Its versions omit some clonotypes, under half of them owing to an unresolved V gene in the studies checked, with the rest unexplained. Counted in this sample were fewer than 600,000 clones; around three quarters of them appeared once. Around 12% of the sample belongs to the ten largest clones. The specimen was PBMCs. The receptors originated from a woman aged 40-49 years in good health. Some clones in this sample may be carry-over from other donors' samples.

The sample holds one count of this clone. V usage is TRBV5-4 and J usage is TRBJ2-5; D unclear. Germline assignment: CDR1 SGHNT and CDR2 YYREEE (reference sequence). The CDR3 sequence is 15 residues long. Trimming removed 0 bases at V and 5 bases at J, with 14 bases between. CDR3 in DNA: TGTGCCAGCAGCTTGGAGGCGACGGTCGCTGAGACCCAGTACTTC. Translation: CASSLEATVAETQYF.

The chain is built from TRBV18 and TRBJ2-2; TRBD2 aligns across 12 bases. Germline CDR1 and CDR2: KGHSH and LQKENI. The V gene end was trimmed by 5 bases and the J gene end by 0 bases; junction bases not matched to a gene: 1. The length of the CDR3 is 16 residues. CDR3 bases: TGTGCCAGCTCAAGGACTAGCGGGACGAACACCGGGGAGCTGTTTTTT. Translating it yields CASSRTSGTNTGELFF.

V is TRBV5-4 and J is TRBJ2-7; 7 positions agree with TRBD2. CDR1 and CDR2 from the germline V gene are SGHNT and YYREEE (reference sequence). The CDR3 contains 14 residues. V trimming: 0 bases; J trimming: 7 bases; junction bases outside the gene matches: 7. Written as DNA, the CDR3 is TGTGCCAGCAGCTTGGGAAGGGAGGGCCGAGAGCAGTACTTC. Residues: CASSLGREGREQYF.

This clone was detected once. This sequence joins TRBV25-1 and TRBJ2-1; 8 bases match TRBD1. Germline assignment: CDR1 MGHDK and CDR2 SYGVNS. V trimming: 4 bases; J trimming: 9 bases; junction bases outside the gene matches: 11. The CDR3 extends over 15 amino acids. CDR3 region: CASSGRTGYDGEQFF. DNA of the CDR3: TGTGCCAGCAGTGGGAGGACAGGGTACGATGGTGAGCAGTTCTTC.

The chain carries TRBV25-1 and TRBJ2-1; the match to TRBD2 covers 12 bases. The CDR3 contains 14 residues. J was trimmed by 9 bases and V by 5 bases; bases with no gene match: 5. Germline V gene sequence: CDR1 MGHDK, CDR2 SYGVNS. The CDR3 bases are TGTGCCAGCAGTAGACTAGCGGGAGCGGTTGAGCAGTTCTTC. Protein product: CASSRLAGAVEQFF.

This clone was recorded once. The J gene is TRBJ1-1, the V gene TRBV28, with D unclear. The CDR3 has 13 residues. Trimming cost V 7 bases and J 0 bases, with 9 bases left between them. Germline loops: CDR1 MDHEN, CDR2 SYDVKM. The DNA for the CDR3 is TGTGCCAGCAAATTAGGTCTGAACACTGAAGCTTTCTTT. Its protein is CASKLGLNTEAFF.

The chain employs TRBV5-1 and TRBJ2-2; 8 positions match TRBD1. Germline trimming cut 6 bases from V and 3 bases from J; bases unmatched to any gene: 10. Germline lookup yields CDR1 SGHRS and CDR2 YFSETQ. The CDR3 loop spans 16 amino acids. The CDR3 DNA follows: TGCGCCAGCAAACACACGACAGGGGCACACACCGGGGAGCTGTTTTTT. Its translation: CASKHTTGAHTGELFF. The full variable domain, its missing parts supplied by reference TRBV5-1 and TRBJ2-2, is KAGVTQTPRYLIKTRGQQVTLSCSPISGHRSVSWYQQTPGQGLQFLFEYFSETQRNKGNFPGRFSGRQFSNSRSEMNVSTLELGDSALYLCASKHTTGAHTGELFFGEGSRLTVL.

The chain employs TRBV5-1 and TRBJ2-6; unclear D gene. The CDR3 runs 15 residues. Trimming left V 1 base short and J 0 bases short, with 5 bases between. Looked up from germline, CDR1 is SGHRS and CDR2 is YFSETQ. CDR3 DNA: TGCGCCAGCAGCTTGCCAGACTCTGGGGCCAACGTCCTGACTTTC. Its protein is CASSLPDSGANVLTF.

The chain has TRBV6-6 and TRBJ2-7; possibly TRBD1 for D (6 bases). The germline V and J ends were trimmed by 7 bases and 2 bases, with 18 bases remaining between them. The length of the CDR3 is 15 residues. From germline, CDR1 is MNHNY and CDR2 SVGAGI (reference sequence). The CDR3 DNA reads as TGTGCCAGCACCCAGGGGTCAGGGACGGCCTACGAGCAGTACTTC. Its protein product is CASTQGSGTAYEQYF.